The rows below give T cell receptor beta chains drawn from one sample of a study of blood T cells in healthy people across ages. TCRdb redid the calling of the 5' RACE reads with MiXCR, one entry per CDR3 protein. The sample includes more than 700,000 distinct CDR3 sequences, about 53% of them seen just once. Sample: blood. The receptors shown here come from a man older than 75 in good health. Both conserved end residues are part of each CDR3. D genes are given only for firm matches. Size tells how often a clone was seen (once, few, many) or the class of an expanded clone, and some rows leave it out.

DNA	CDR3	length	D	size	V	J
TGTGCCAGCAGCTTGAGGGTGATGGGGCAGGGAGAGTCCCACGAGCAGTACTTC	CASSLRVMGQGESHEQYF	18	-	-	TRBV11-2	TRBJ2-7
TGTGCCAGCAGCCAAGTGGGGGGGACTGCCAATGAGCAGTTCTTC	CASSQVGGTANEQFF	15	TRBD2	-	TRBV3-1	TRBJ2-1
TGTGCCAGCAGCACCGGGACTAGCGGGACCCAAGAGACCCAGTACTTC	CASSTGTSGTQETQYF	16	TRBD2	-	TRBV11-2	TRBJ2-5
TGCAGCGTGGATAGCGGGAGGAGCTCCTACAATGAGCAGTTCTTC	CSVDSGRSSYNEQFF	15	TRBD2	-	TRBV29-1	TRBJ2-1
TGCGCCAGCAGCCCCACCAGGGGAACCCAAGAGACCCAGTACTTC	CASSPTRGTQETQYF	15	-	-	TRBV5-1	TRBJ2-5
TGCAGTGCTAGACCTACAGGGGGTGACTATGGCTACACCTTC	CSARPTGGDYGYTF	14	TRBD1	few	TRBV20-1	TRBJ1-2
TGCAGTGCTAGAGTCTCGGGACCATCCTTCAATGAGCAGTTCTTC	CSARVSGPSFNEQFF	15	-	-	TRBV20-1	TRBJ2-1
TGTGCCATCAGGCCCACGGTACTCAACCATGAGCAGTTCTTC	CAIRPTVLNHEQFF	14	-	-	TRBV10-3	TRBJ2-1
TGTGCCAGCAGCGCCCGAGATGGGTTAGCTACAGATACGCAGTATTTT	CASSARDGLATDTQYF	16	-	few	TRBV9	TRBJ2-3
TGTGCCACCGCCGGGGCTTCCTACGAGCAGTACTTC	CATAGASYEQYF	12	-	few	TRBV10-3	TRBJ2-7
TGCAGTGCTAGTGAATCTCGAACTAGCGGCTACAATGAGCAGTTCTTC	CSASESRTSGYNEQFF	16	TRBD2	-	TRBV20-1	TRBJ2-1
TGTGCCAGCAGCGCGGAGGACAGGGTGGGTAGATACGCGTATTTT	CASSAEDRVGRYAYF	15	TRBD1	once	TRBV9	TRBJ2-3
TGTGCCAGCAAGGGGACAGGGAGGGCCATTCAGTACTTC	CASKGTGRAIQYF	13	TRBD1	-	TRBV5-6	TRBJ2-4
TGTGCCAGCAGCTTAGGATCGGACATTGGCACAGATACGCAGTATTTT	CASSLGSDIGTDTQYF	16	-	-	TRBV7-6	TRBJ2-3
TGCAGCGCGGACACAGGGGAGCACAATGAGCAGTTCTTC	CSADTGEHNEQFF	13	TRBD1	few	TRBV29-1	TRBJ2-1
TGCAGTGCTAGCTTGCTAGCGGGAGCCGAGCAGTACTTC	CSASLLAGAEQYF	13	TRBD2	-	TRBV20-1	TRBJ2-7
TGTGCCAGCGCCCGCGATACTCAGGAGACCCAGTACTTC	CASARDTQETQYF	13	-	-	TRBV28	TRBJ2-5
TGTGCCAGCAGCCCGGGACAGGGGAGGACTGGGGCCAACGTCCTGACTTTC	CASSPGQGRTGANVLTF	17	TRBD1	-	TRBV25-1	TRBJ2-6
TGTGCCAACAGCGATGGGGACTTAAACATTCAGTACTTC	CANSDGDLNIQYF	13	-	-	TRBV3-1	TRBJ2-4
TGTGCCAGCAGTTACAGTCAGACGGCAGGGGGTGTGCAGTACTTC	CASSYSQTAGGVQYF	15	TRBD1	-	TRBV6-5	TRBJ2-5
TGTGCCAGCAGCTTAGTCCCGGGACTAGCGGGAGGGATCACAGATACGCAGTATTTT	CASSLVPGLAGGITDTQYF	19	TRBD2	-	TRBV6-5	TRBJ2-3
TGTGCCAGCAGCCAAAGTCGGACAGGGGATGGCTACACCTTC	CASSQSRTGDGYTF	14	TRBD1	-	TRBV4-2	TRBJ1-2
TGCAGTGCTAGTCCGTTCGTCAGCTCCTACGAGCAGTACTTC	CSASPFVSSYEQYF	14	-	-	TRBV20-1	TRBJ2-7
TGTGCCAGCAGCCACGGGGACGTCGGTGAAAAACTGTTTTTT	CASSHGDVGEKLFF	14	-	few	TRBV3-1	TRBJ1-4
TGTGCCAGCAGCCAACACGGGTCGGACACTGAAGCTTTCTTT	CASSQHGSDTEAFF	14	-	few	TRBV28	TRBJ1-1
TGTGCCAGCAGCCTGGGGAACACCAAAGAGACCCAGTACTTC	CASSLGNTKETQYF	14	-	few	TRBV7-3	TRBJ2-5
TGTGCCAGCAGGGGACAGGGGGTTCATTCACCCCTCCACTTT	CASRGQGVHSPLHF	14	TRBD1	-	TRBV6-1	TRBJ1-6
TGCAGTGCTAGAGATTGGAGCCGCCCTTCCGAAGCTTTCTTT	CSARDWSRPSEAFF	14	-	-	TRBV20-1	TRBJ1-1
TGTGCCAGCAGCTTAGCCCCCCCCGAAGCTTTCTTT	CASSLAPPEAFF	12	-	-	TRBV11-2	TRBJ1-1
TGTGCCAGCAGCTTAGACGGACGGAACGGTCAGCCCCAGCATTTT	CASSLDGRNGQPQHF	15	-	-	TRBV7-2	TRBJ1-5
TGTGCCACCAGCAGGGACCGGGACAGCTTCTACGAGCAGTACTTC	CATSRDRDSFYEQYF	15	TRBD1	-	TRBV15	TRBJ2-7
TGCAGTGCTAGGGCGACCCACTACGAGCAGTACTTC	CSARATHYEQYF	12	-	few	TRBV20-1	TRBJ2-7
TGTGCCATCAGTGATTCCCAGATAAATCAGCCCCAGCATTTT	CAISDSQINQPQHF	14	-	once	TRBV10-3	TRBJ1-5
TGTGCCAGCAGCTTAGTGGCCTACCGCCCCGAGCAGTACTTC	CASSLVAYRPEQYF	14	-	-	TRBV7-8	TRBJ2-7
TGTGCCAGCAGCTTCGCCGGGACCCAGTCCTACGAGCAGTACTTC	CASSFAGTQSYEQYF	15	-	-	TRBV7-2	TRBJ2-7
TGTGCCAGCAGCTTAGGATATCTTGGGGCAGGGTGGAGCTCCTACAATGAGCAGTTCTTC	CASSLGYLGAGWSSYNEQFF	20	-	few	TRBV7-2	TRBJ2-1
TGCAGCCCCGGCCGACCTCCCCTAGCTTTCTTT	CSPGRPPLAFF	11	-	-	TRBV29-1	TRBJ1-1
TGTGCCATCAAGGGCGGACTGTACTACGAGCAGTACTTC	CAIKGGLYYEQYF	13	-	few	TRBV10-3	TRBJ2-7
TGTGCCGGCAGTGACGGCGGGGGCTACACCTTC	CAGSDGGGYTF	11	-	once	TRBV6-1	TRBJ1-2
TGCAGCGTTGATTGGTCGGGGGGGAACGAGCAGTTCTTC	CSVDWSGGNEQFF	13	TRBD2	few	TRBV29-1	TRBJ2-1
TGTGCCAGCAGTCAGGGGACAGGGAAGTACTTC	CASSQGTGKYF	11	TRBD1	-	TRBV12-3/TRBV12-4	TRBJ2-7
TGTGCCAGCAGTGAACGGGGGGGGGATGGCTACACCTTC	CASSERGGDGYTF	13	-	few	TRBV2	TRBJ1-2
TGTGCCATCAGTCGCCAGGTAGACGAGCAGTACTTC	CAISRQVDEQYF	12	-	-	TRBV10-3	TRBJ2-7
TGCGGTGCTAGAGGGGGCGGGGTCTACGAGCAGTACTTC	CGARGGGVYEQYF	13	-	-	TRBV20-1	TRBJ2-7
TGTGCCATCAGGGGGGGTATCGGAGAGCAGTTCTTC	CAIRGGIGEQFF	12	-	-	TRBV10-3	TRBJ2-1